These 32 T cell receptor beta chains came from one sample sequenced in a study of T cell responses to AZD1222 COVID-19 vaccine. This table comes from immunoSEQ multiplex PCR, and its TCRdb copy is limited to in-frame clones, with some not included. The sample includes 85,000 to 100,000 clones, approximately 91% of them seen just once. Here the sequenced sample was peripheral blood, taken 28 days after the second AZD1222 dose. The receptors stem from an adult who received the AZD1222 COVID-19 vaccine.

This sequence joins TRBV7-9 and TRBJ1-1; 7 nucleotides align to TRBD1. Germline values: CDR1 SEHNR, CDR2 FQNEAQ (reference sequence). This CDR3 is 15 amino acids long. V was pared by 5 bases and J by 1 base, with 7 bases of the junction left unmatched. CDR3 nucleotide sequence: TGTGCCAGCAGCGGACCCGGGACAGCGAACACTGAAGCTTTCTTT. Amino acid sequence: CASSGPGTANTEAFF.

The chain employs TRBV28 and TRBJ1-5; TRBD1 might be the D (5 bases). From germline, CDR1 is MDHEN and CDR2 SYDVKM. There are 16 residues in the CDR3. V lost 5 bases and J lost 5, with 19 bases in between. The CDR3 DNA is TGTGCCAGCAGTACGCTCGGGACCGGGGGTCATCAGCCCCAGCATTTT. Translating gives CASSTLGTGGHQPQHF.

This chain connects TRBV28 to TRBJ2-5, with 10 positions matching TRBD2. This CDR3 is 12 amino acids long. V shed 6 bases, J shed 9 bases, and the junction held 4 bases outside the gene matches. The germline gives CDR1 MDHEN, CDR2 SYDVKM. The CDR3 DNA reads as TGTGCCAGCAGGGTAGCGGGAGGCGCCCAGTACTTC. Residues: CASRVAGGAQYF.

V usage is TRBV5-8 and J usage is TRBJ2-7; D call uncertain. The V gene lost 0 bases and the J gene lost 3 bases, with 13 bases spanning the gap. Germline-derived CDR1 and CDR2 are SGHTS and YDEGEE. The CDR3 sequence is 15 residues long. The DNA for the CDR3 is TGTGCCAGCAGCTTGGCAACTACCCGAGGCTACGAGCAGTACTTC. It specifies CASSLATTRGYEQYF.

The J gene is TRBJ1-5, the V gene TRBV2; 8 bases map to TRBD1. The CDR3 has 16 residues. V was pared by 9 bases and J by 4 bases, with 14 bases of the junction left unmatched. Germline-derived CDR1 and CDR2 are SNHLY and FYNNEI. Here the CDR3 reads CASEGQANIGNQPQHF. CDR3 DNA: TGTGCCAGTGAGGGACAGGCTAATATAGGGAATCAGCCCCAGCATTTT.

Comments on this clone: An end of the junction differs from the germline gene, which may be a read error. The CDR3 region is CASSEVWGSSTYEQYF. CDR3 sequence (DNA): TGTGCCAGCAGCGAAGTCTGGGGCAGCTCTACCTACGAGCAGTACTTC. J is TRBJ2-7 and V is TRBV6-1, with D tentatively TRBD1 (5 bases). The germline V gene encodes CDR1 MNHNS and CDR2 SASEGT. This CDR3 is built from 16 residues.

V is TRBV7-6 and J is TRBJ1-2; possible D gene TRBD1, 6 bases. Trimming shortened V by 5 bases and J by 7 bases, and 14 bases separated the two germline ends. Germline V gene lookup returns CDR1 SGHVS and CDR2 FNYEAQ. This CDR3 region has 13 residues. CDR3 nucleotides: TGTGCCAGCAGCCCTCAGGGGCTCGGTGGCTACACCTTC. Amino acid sequence: CASSPQGLGGYTF.

V is TRBV25-1 and J is TRBJ2-3; 9 bases align to TRBD2. Per germline, CDR1 MGHDK and CDR2 SYGVNS. The CDR3 is 18 amino acids. V trimming: 2 bases; J trimming: 0 bases; junction bases outside the gene matches: 9. DNA for the CDR3: TGTGCCAGCAGTGAAAGAGGTAGCGGGAGCTCTAGCACAGATACGCAGTATTTT. It codes for CASSERGSGSSSTDTQYF.

The chain employs TRBV6-4 and TRBJ1-5, with D perhaps TRBD1 (6 bases). The CDR3 is 14 amino acids. Trimming left V 7 bases short and J 2 bases short, with 12 bases between. Germline V gene sequence: CDR1 MRHNA, CDR2 SNTAGT. CDR3 loop: CASILQGGNQPQHF. The DNA of the CDR3 is TGTGCCAGCATTCTACAGGGTGGCAATCAGCCCCAGCATTTT.

V is TRBV10-1 and J is TRBJ2-3, with 7 nucleotides matching TRBD1. V gave up 4 bases and J gave up 3 bases; unmatched junction bases: 10. Per germline, CDR1 WNHNN and CDR2 SYGVQD (reference sequence). This CDR3 region has 16 residues. The CDR3 loop is CASSGDRTIGTDTQYF. The CDR3 DNA is TGCGCCAGCAGTGGGGACAGAACAATCGGGACAGATACGCAGTATTTT.

The CDR3 sequence is CAIQNTGELFF. CDR3 DNA sequence: TGTGCCATCCAGAACACCGGGGAGCTGTTTTTT. This chain connects TRBV10-3 to TRBJ2-2; unclear D gene. Germline V gene data show CDR1 as ENHRY and CDR2 as SYGVKD. V gave up 8 bases and J gave up 1 base, with 2 bases separating them. The CDR3 extends over 11 amino acids.

The J gene is TRBJ2-1, the V gene TRBV19; 8 nucleotides agree with TRBD2. After removal of 3 bases from V and 8 bases from J, the junction contained 9 bases not matched to a gene. CDR3 size: 15 residues. CDR1 and CDR2 (germline): LNHDA, SQIVND (reference sequence). CDR3 amino acids: CASSILSGSGYEQFF. The CDR3 DNA follows: TGTGCCAGTAGTATCTTGAGCGGGAGTGGGTATGAGCAGTTCTTC.

V gene TRBV27 combines with J gene TRBJ1-5, with a weak D call TRBD1 (6 bases). CDR1 and CDR2 from the germline V gene are MNHEY and SMNVEV (reference sequence). Trimming stripped 4 bases from V and 7 bases from J, with 17 bases between. The CDR3 runs to 15 residues. The CDR3 region is CASSSNTGYQQPQHF. As DNA, the CDR3 is TGTGCCAGCAGTTCAAACACAGGGTACCAACAGCCCCAGCATTTT.

V is TRBV6-2 or TRBV6-3 and J is TRBJ2-1; D gene ambiguous. Germline V gene data show CDR1 as MNHEY and CDR2 as SVGEGT. V gave up 3 bases and J gave up 0 bases, with 24 bases separating them. The CDR3 is made up of 20 amino acids. The CDR3 DNA reads TGTGCCAGCAGTTATCCGGAAGCTCAACGGGTGCGGAACTCCTACAATGAGCAGTTCTTC. Translating it yields CASSYPEAQRVRNSYNEQFF.

The chain combines TRBV6-5 with TRBJ2-2, with D unclear. Germline V lookup: CDR1 MNHEY, CDR2 SVGAGI. V gave up 0 bases and J gave up 6 bases, with 8 bases separating them. The CDR3 consists of 14 residues. The DNA of the CDR3 is TGTGCCAGCAGTTACTCGAAGTCGCCCGGGGAGCTGTTTTTT. This sequence encodes CASSYSKSPGELFF.

The CDR3: CASSQDGPGGVDEQFF. The DNA of the CDR3 is TGCGCCAGCAGCCAAGACGGACCGGGAGGTGTAGATGAGCAGTTCTTC. The chain is built from TRBV4-1 and TRBJ2-1; the match to TRBD2 covers 7 bases. The germline V gene encodes CDR1 MGHRA and CDR2 YSYEKL. The CDR3 is 16 residues long. After removal of 0 bases from V and 8 bases from J, the junction contained 10 bases not matched to a gene.

This sequence joins TRBV19 and TRBJ2-1, with TRBD2 as a possible D gene (6 bases). The length of the CDR3 is 17 residues. Germline V gives CDR1 LNHDA, CDR2 SQIVND (reference sequence). Trimming stripped 0 bases from V and 4 bases from J, with 16 bases between. CDR3 sequence: CASSIDSRGSGYNEQFF. CDR3 DNA: TGTGCCAGTAGTATAGATAGTCGGGGTAGCGGATACAATGAGCAGTTCTTC. Full variable domain (remainder filled in from reference TRBV19 and TRBJ2-1): DGGITQSPKYLFRKEGQNVTLSCEQNLNHDAMYWYRQDPGQGLRLIYYSQIVNDFQKGDIAEGYSVSREKKESFPLTVTSAQKNPTAFYLCASSIDSRGSGYNEQFFGPGTRLTVL.

V usage is TRBV7-9 and J usage is TRBJ1-6, with D tentatively TRBD1 (5 bases). V was trimmed by 4 bases and J by 6 bases, leaving 13 bases between them. The length of the CDR3 is 15 residues. Germline CDR1 is SEHNR and CDR2 is FQNEAQ (reference sequence). CDR3 loop: CASSSSGSVNSPLHF. In DNA form, the CDR3 reads TGTGCCAGCAGCTCGTCAGGGAGCGTTAATTCACCCCTCCACTTT. Filled out from reference TRBV7-9 and TRBJ1-6, the complete variable domain reads DTGVSQNPRHKITKRGQNVTFRCDPISEHNRLYWYRQTLGQGPEFLTYFQNEAQLEKSRLLSDRFSAERPKGSFSTLEIQRTEQGDSAMYLCASSSSGSVNSPLHFGNGTRLTVT.

The CDR3 nucleotides read TGTGCCAGCAGTTACGGGACAGGGAGCGACCAGCCCCAGCATTTT. It yields the protein CASSYGTGSDQPQHF. This rearrangement joins TRBV6-5 to TRBJ1-5; 9 nucleotides line up with TRBD1. This CDR3 has 15 amino acids. Trimming took 2 bases from V and 7 from J; bases not matched to a gene: 6. CDR1 MNHEY and CDR2 SVGAGI come from the germline V gene.

This rearrangement joins TRBV4-1 to TRBJ1-4; D remains unclear. CDR3 length: 15 residues. Germline-derived CDR1 and CDR2 are MGHRA and YSYEKL. V shed 0 bases and J shed 0 bases, with 5 bases lying between them. The CDR3 DNA is TGCGCCAGCAGCCAAGATCTCACAACTAATGAAAAACTGTTTTTT. Translation gives CASSQDLTTNEKLFF.

The rearrangement joins TRBV7-2 to TRBJ1-1; D is unclear. Germline assignment: CDR1 SGHTA and CDR2 FQGNSA. The CDR3 is 13 residues long. V was trimmed by 1 base and J by 4 bases, leaving 7 bases between them. In nucleotides, the CDR3 is TGTGCCAGCAGCTTAGTACCTTTCACTGAAGCTTTCTTT. Translating gives CASSLVPFTEAFF.

The chain carries TRBV12-3 or TRBV12-4 and TRBJ1-2; no reliable D call. The CDR3 length is 12 residues. The germline V and J ends were trimmed by 2 bases and 2 bases, with 3 bases remaining between them. CDR3 DNA sequence: TGTGCCAGCAGTTTACGGAACTATGGCTACACCTTC. Translated: CASSLRNYGYTF.

In its sample, this clone was seen once. This rearrangement joins TRBV24-1 to TRBJ2-7; 8 bases are shared with TRBD2. CDR1 and CDR2 from the germline V gene are KGHDR and SFDVKD. The junction had 8 bases not matched to a gene; V was cut back by 3 bases and J by 2 bases. The CDR3 runs 16 residues. CDR3 nucleotides: TGTGCCACCAGTGATACCCGCGGTAGCGGGACCTACGAGCAGTACTTC. It translates to CATSDTRGSGTYEQYF.

This chain connects TRBV4-1 to TRBJ1-5; the D is unclear. The V gene's germline CDR1 is MGHRA and CDR2 YSYEKL. Trimming took 4 bases from V and 0 from J, leaving 10 bases between them. The CDR3 is 15 residues long. The CDR3 sequence is CASSPYSHSNQPQHF. In DNA, the CDR3 is TGCGCCAGCAGCCCTTATAGTCATAGCAATCAGCCCCAGCATTTT.

This clone appeared a few times. The chain employs TRBV21-1 and TRBJ2-3; the DNA was not used to check the table's D call, TRBD1. TRBV21-1 is a pseudogene locus. This CDR3 contains 16 residues. The CDR3 here is CASSVPGQGRTDTQYF. DNA for the CDR3: TGTGCCAGCAGCGTTCCGGGACAGGGACGCACAGATACGCAGTATTTT.

This rearrangement joins TRBV5-1 to TRBJ2-1; 11 bases line up with TRBD2. This CDR3 has 17 residues. J gave up 0 bases and V 2 bases, and 4 bases lay outside the gene matches. Germline V lookup: CDR1 SGHRS, CDR2 YFSETQ. The CDR3: CASSLGTSGSSYNEQFF. The CDR3 region has the DNA TGCGCCAGCAGCTTAGGGACTAGCGGCAGCTCCTACAATGAGCAGTTCTTC.

The V call is TRBV7-2, the J call TRBJ2-7; D is ambiguous. The length of the CDR3 is 11 residues. CDR1 is SGHTA and CDR2 is FQGNSA in the germline V gene. Trimming stripped 5 bases from V and 4 bases from J, with 6 bases between. The CDR3 region is CASSLRYEQYF. The DNA for the CDR3 is TGTGCCAGCAGCCTTCGATACGAGCAGTACTTC.

The V call is TRBV10-3, the J call TRBJ2-1; 13 bases map to TRBD2. Unmatched junction bases numbered 6, after V lost 5 bases and J lost 5 bases. Germline V CDR1 and CDR2: ENHRY, SYGVKD. This CDR3 region has 16 residues. The CDR3 nucleotides are TGTGCCATCAGTACTGGGACTAGCGGGATAAACAATGAGCAGTTCTTC. It encodes CAISTGTSGINNEQFF.

V usage is TRBV30 and J usage is TRBJ2-3; 11 bases agree with TRBD2. V lost 5 bases and J lost 5; bases outside the gene matches: 6. This CDR3 comprises 14 residues. Germline V gene data show CDR1 as GTSNPN and CDR2 as SVGIG (reference sequence). The CDR3 DNA reads TGTGCCTGGGGTACTAGCGGGAGTTTAGATACGCAGTATTTT. This encodes CAWGTSGSLDTQYF.

This chain uses TRBV5-4 with TRBJ2-3, with TRBD2 identical over 11 bases. The trim removed 6 bases at V and 4 bases at J, leaving 7 bases unmatched. The CDR3 is 15 residues long. Germline CDR1 and CDR2: SGHNT and YYREEE (reference sequence). DNA of the CDR3: TGTGCCAGCATCATTAGCGGGAGGGCAGCAGATACGCAGTATTTT. This encodes CASIISGRAADTQYF.

The gene calls are TRBV18 and TRBJ2-5; 10 positions agree with TRBD2. Germline CDR1 and CDR2: KGHSH and LQKENI. With V trimmed by 3 bases and J by 2 bases, 6 bases remained unmatched. This CDR3 spans 16 amino acids. The DNA of the CDR3 is TGTGCCAGCTCACCCCGGGTAGCGGGAGGACAAGAGACCCAGTACTTC. The encoded protein is CASSPRVAGGQETQYF. Complete variable domain (other parts from reference TRBV18 and TRBJ2-5): NAGVMQNPRHLVRRRGQEARLRCSPMKGHSHVYWYRQLPEEGLKFMVYLQKENIIDESGMPKERFSAEFPKEGPSILRIQQVVRGDSAAYFCASSPRVAGGQETQYFGPGTRLLVL.

The chain couples TRBV18 to TRBJ1-2, with 8 bases identical to TRBD1. Looked up from germline, CDR1 is KGHSH and CDR2 is LQKENI. The V segment lost 5 bases and the J segment 0 bases; nucleotides outside the gene matches: 14. The CDR3 sequence is 18 residues long. As DNA, the CDR3 is TGTGCCAGCTCAAAAACCACCGGGACAGGAGCTTCTAACTATGGCTACACCTTC. Translating gives CASSKTTGTGASNYGYTF.